Listed below are T cell receptor beta chains from one sample, sequenced in a study of cytomegalovirus exposure and HLA in healthy donors. The method was immunoSEQ multiplex PCR; TCRdb's version includes in-frame clones alone and lacks a portion of them. The table counts tens of thousands of clones; approximately 1.3% lies in the top ten. Sequencing was performed on PBMCs. These TCRs come from a man in his thirties or forties in good health and CMV-seronegative. The CDR3 runs from the conserved cysteine through the conserved F or W. A D gene is named only where the DNA matches it firmly.

j_gene | d_gene | v_gene | CDR3aa | CDR3nt
TRBJ2-7 | TRBD2 | TRBV7-3 | CASSLSGGAYEQYF | TGTGCCAGCAGCTTATCGGGAGGCGCCTACGAGCAGTACTTC
TRBJ2-7 | NA | TRBV4-3 | CASSQDRSGTSYEQYF | TGCGCCAGCAGCCAAGATCGTAGTGGGACAAGCTACGAGCAGTACTTC
TRBJ1-2 | TRBD1 | TRBV7-9 | CASRGGDSGIYGYTF | TGTGCCAGCAGAGGAGGGGACAGTGGGATTTATGGCTACACCTTC
TRBJ2-5 | TRBD2 | TRBV5-1 | CASSLQGLASETQYF | TGCGCCAGCAGCTTGCAGGGACTAGCATCAGAGACCCAGTACTTC
TRBJ2-5 | TRBD1 | TRBV5-1 | CASSSGQGGEETQYF | TGCGCCAGCAGCTCGGGACAGGGAGGAGAAGAGACCCAGTACTTC
TRBJ1-1 | NA | TRBV9 | CASSVSDILNTEAFF | TGTGCCAGCAGCGTCTCGGACATCTTGAACACTGAAGCTTTCTTT
TRBJ2-3 | NA | TRBV29-1 | CSGDFTDTQYF | TGCAGCGGAGATTTCACAGATACGCAGTATTTT
TRBJ2-1 | NA | TRBV20-1 | CSARRGNEQFF | TGCAGTGCTAGGCGAGGGAATGAGCAGTTCTTC
TRBJ2-5 | TRBD2 | TRBV7-9 | CASSVMAGGGRETQYF | TGTGCCAGCAGCGTTATGGCGGGAGGTGGGAGAGAGACCCAGTACTTC
TRBJ1-1 | NA | TRBV4-2 | CASSQLVADTEAFF | TGTGCCAGCAGCCAGTTGGTGGCTGACACTGAAGCTTTCTTT
TRBJ2-5 | TRBD2 | TRBV5-1 | CASSLGTRQETQYF | TGCGCCAGCAGCTTGGGGACTAGACAAGAGACCCAGTACTTC
TRBJ2-3 | NA | TRBV7-9 | CASSLGLEGAQYF | TGTGCCAGCAGCTTAGGACTAGAGGGAGCGCAGTATTTT
TRBJ2-1 | TRBD2 | TRBV4-1 | CASSHTSGRGNEQFF | TGCGCCAGCAGCCATACAAGCGGGAGGGGTAATGAGCAGTTCTTC
TRBJ1-6 | TRBD1 | TRBV28 | CASSLQGRRFGSPLHF | TGTGCCAGCAGTCTACAGGGGCGCCGGTTTGGTTCACCCCTCCACTTT
TRBJ1-6 | TRBD1 | TRBV5-4 | CASSLDGQGSPLHF | TGTGCCAGCAGCTTGGACGGACAGGGTTCACCCCTCCACTTT
TRBJ1-2 | NA | TRBV7-9 | CASSLGGGAGGYTF | TGTGCCAGCAGCTTAGGCGGGGGCGCGGGTGGCTACACCTTC
TRBJ2-1 | TRBD2 | TRBV7-8 | CASSSQAGVHNEQFF | TGTGCCAGCAGCTCCCAAGCGGGAGTCCACAATGAGCAGTTCTTC
TRBJ1-2 | NA | TRBV27 | CASSPQGGYGYTF | TGTGCCAGCAGTCCCCAGGGAGGCTATGGCTACACCTTC
TRBJ2-7 | TRBD2 | TRBV4-3 | CASSQETSGVTYEQYF | TGCGCCAGCAGCCAAGAAACTAGCGGGGTCACCTACGAGCAGTACTTC
TRBJ2-7 | TRBD1 | TRBV6-5 | CASRTGQGFYEQYF | TGTGCCAGCAGGACGGGACAGGGGTTCTACGAGCAGTACTTC
TRBJ2-1 | TRBD2 | TRBV29-1 | CSTPGLAGANEQFF | TGCAGCACCCCGGGACTAGCGGGGGCCAATGAGCAGTTCTTC
TRBJ2-7 | NA | TRBV7-8 | CASSLGRNSYEQYF | TGTGCCAGCAGCTTAGGACGAAACAGTTACGAGCAGTACTTC
TRBJ2-7 | TRBD2 | TRBV6-6 | CASSSKRGYEQYF | TGTGCCAGCAGTTCAAAGCGGGGCTACGAGCAGTACTTC
TRBJ2-5 | NA | TRBV7-2 | CASSRGSGETQYF | TGTGCCAGCAGCCGAGGCTCCGGAGAGACCCAGTACTTC